This T cell receptor beta chain appears in the sequencing data of a study of blood T cell repertoires in COVID-19. Assay: immunoSEQ multiplex PCR; the TCRdb copy retains only in-frame clones and omits some. The sample has more than 200,000 clones, roughly 89% seen once. Participants' reported clinical history set cohort assignment. Sequenced input: PBMCs or T cells enriched from blood (not recorded which). The clonotype was recovered from a woman aged 25 to 39 with acute COVID-19.

DNA for the CDR3: TGTGCCAGCAGCTACCTTATGGGGGGGCTTGGCAATGAGCAGTTCTTC. It translates to CASSYLMGGLGNEQFF. The chain has TRBV7-9 and TRBJ2-1, with D perhaps matching TRBD2 (7 bases). V lost 4 bases to trimming and J lost 6 bases, with 19 bases between them. CDR1 is SEHNR, CDR2 FQNEAQ, per germline (reference sequence). The CDR3 sequence is 16 residues long.